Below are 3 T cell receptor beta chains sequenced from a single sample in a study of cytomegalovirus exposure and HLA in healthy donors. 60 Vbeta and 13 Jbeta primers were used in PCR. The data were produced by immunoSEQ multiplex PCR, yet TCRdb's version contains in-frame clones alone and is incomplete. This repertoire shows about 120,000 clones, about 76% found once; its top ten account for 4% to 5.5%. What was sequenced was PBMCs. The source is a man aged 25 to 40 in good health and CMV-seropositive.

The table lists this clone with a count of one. The CDR3 here is CASSLGAAAYEQYF. The CDR3 region has the DNA TGTGCCAGCAGCTTAGGGGCAGCGGCCTACGAGCAGTACTTC. The chain carries TRBV7-2 and TRBJ2-7, with D possibly TRBD2 on 5 matching bases. Germline CDR1 SGHTA, CDR2 FQGNSA. The V and J ends lost 1 base and 2 bases respectively, with 9 bases between them. The CDR3 has 14 amino acids.

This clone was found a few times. CDR3 protein: CASSPGLAYNEQFF. DNA for the CDR3: TGCGCCAGCAGCCCGGGACTAGCGTACAATGAGCAGTTCTTC. The chain has TRBV4-3 and TRBJ2-1, with 10 bases identical to TRBD2. Germline V gives CDR1 LGHNA, CDR2 YSLEER. CDR3 length: 14 amino acids. Losses at the gene ends were 4 bases for V and 4 bases for J; bases not matched to a gene: 1.

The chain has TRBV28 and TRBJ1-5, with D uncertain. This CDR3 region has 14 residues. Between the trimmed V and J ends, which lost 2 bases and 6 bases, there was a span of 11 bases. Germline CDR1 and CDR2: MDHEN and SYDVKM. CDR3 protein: CASSLEAGGQPQHF. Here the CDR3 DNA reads TGTGCCAGCAGTTTAGAGGCGGGCGGTCAGCCCCAGCATTTT. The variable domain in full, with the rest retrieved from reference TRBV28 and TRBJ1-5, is DVKVTQSSRYLVKRTGEKVFLECVQDMDHENMFWYRQDPGLGLRLIYFSYDVKMKEKGDIPEGYSVSREKKERFSLILESASTNQTSMYLCASSLEAGGQPQHFGDGTRLSIL.